These 32 T cell receptor beta chains share one sample of origin, sequenced in a study of T cell repertoires in aging, cancer and after chemotherapy. TRB rearrangements spanning V, D and J were amplified using mixed TRB-A/B primers. TCRdb used MiXCR to reprocess the multiplex PCR reads, holding one entry per CDR3 protein. Among 8,700 or so distinct CDR3 sequences listed, roughly 24% were seen once. The template was genomic DNA from peripheral blood, not RNA. The specimen sequenced was blood. These receptors came from a human donor in good health.

The chain recombines TRBV30 with TRBJ2-3; D is undetermined. Germline V gene sequence: CDR1 GTSNPN, CDR2 SVGIG (reference sequence). The V end lost 1 base, the J end lost 2 bases, and 4 bases lay between the germline ends. The CDR3 runs to 12 residues. CDR3 sequence (DNA): TGTGCCTGGAGTGGGACCACAGATACGCAGTATTTT. It yields the protein CAWSGTTDTQYF.

The chain joins TRBV20-1 to TRBJ2-1, with D hard to call. Germline-derived CDR1 and CDR2 are DFQATT and SNEGSKA (reference sequence). The CDR3 loop spans 11 amino acids. Deletions cut 3 bases from V and 5 bases from J, with 5 bases between. DNA for the CDR3: TGCAGTGCTAGGGCCGACAATGAGCAGTTCTTC. Protein product: CSARADNEQFF.

This clonotype has just a few counts. V gene TRBV14 combines with J gene TRBJ2-1; D may be TRBD2 (6 bases). This CDR3 has 14 residues. The germline V gene has CDR1 SGHDN and CDR2 FVKESK. Trimming removed 4 bases at V and 5 bases at J, with 12 bases between. CDR3 nucleotide sequence: TGTGCCAGCAGCCGTAGGCTAGCGAACAATGAGCAGTTCTTC. Encoded protein: CASSRRLANNEQFF.

This clonotype has a handful of counts. The chain joins TRBV11-3 to TRBJ2-3; D ambiguous. V gave up 5 bases and J gave up 0 bases, with 3 bases separating them. Germline CDR1 and CDR2: SGHNT and YENEEA. This CDR3 contains 12 residues. The CDR3 coding sequence is TGTGCCAGCAGCGGTAGCACAGATACGCAGTATTTT. Protein sequence: CASSGSTDTQYF.

In its sample, this clonotype is medium-sized (0.01 to 0.1%). The chain couples TRBV20-1 to TRBJ2-1; D is perhaps TRBD2 (6 bases). V was clipped by 3 bases and J by 5 bases, with 11 bases between them. The germline V gene has CDR1 DFQATT and CDR2 SNEGSKA (reference sequence). The CDR3 runs 13 residues. CDR3 sequence: CSASRDSNNEQFF. CDR3 sequence (DNA): TGCAGTGCTAGCCGGGACTCTAACAATGAGCAGTTCTTC.

This clonotype was counted between two and nine times. The rearrangement joins TRBV7-6 to TRBJ2-7; D tentatively fits TRBD1 or TRBD2 (5 bases each). The CDR3 extends over 18 amino acids. V lost 0 bases and J 0 bases, leaving 18 bases between the germline ends. In germline, CDR1 is SGHVS, CDR2 FNYEAQ. CDR3 residues: CASSLATTLAGSSYEQYF. The CDR3 region has the DNA TGTGCCAGCAGCTTAGCGACCACCCTGGCAGGGAGCTCCTACGAGCAGTACTTC.

J is TRBJ2-3 and V is TRBV7-2; D gene ambiguous. This CDR3 spans 15 amino acids. Trimming took off 0 bases at V and 0 bases at J, with 7 bases between the two ends. From germline, CDR1 is SGHTA and CDR2 FQGNSA. This CDR3 reads CASSLAQFSTDTQYF. In nucleotides, the CDR3 is TGTGCCAGCAGCTTAGCGCAGTTTAGCACAGATACGCAGTATTTT.

The chain joins TRBV11-2 to TRBJ2-5, with TRBD2 identical over 11 bases. The CDR3 spans 17 residues. Germline V CDR1 and CDR2: SGHAT, FQNNGV. V lost 4 bases and J lost 5; bases outside the gene matches: 12. Here the CDR3 reads CASSWGGVAGGRETQYF. Here the CDR3 DNA reads TGTGCCAGCAGCTGGGGGGGAGTAGCGGGAGGGCGGGAGACCCAGTACTTC.

This clonotype ranks as medium-sized. V gene TRBV6-5 combines with J gene TRBJ2-7; D tentatively reads TRBD1 or TRBD2 (5 bases each). Trimming took off 6 bases at V and 3 bases at J, with 18 bases between the two ends. The CDR3 contains 15 residues. Per the germline V gene, CDR1 is MNHEY and CDR2 is SVGAGI. In nucleotides, the CDR3 is TGTGCCAGCAGGATCACTCCGGGACCAAACTACGAGCAGTACTTC. Translation: CASRITPGPNYEQYF.

By share, this clonotype counts as medium-sized (0.01 to 0.1%). The chain joins TRBV6-5 to TRBJ2-7, with D perhaps TRBD1 (5 bases). CDR3 length: 14 amino acids. V was trimmed by 2 bases and J by 4 bases, leaving 12 bases between them. CDR1 and CDR2 from the germline V gene are MNHEY and SVGAGI. CDR3 in amino acids: CASSYHGRVYEQYF. DNA of the CDR3: TGTGCCAGCAGTTACCATGGCAGGGTTTACGAGCAGTACTTC.

In regard to this clonotype: One junction end does not reproduce the germline sequence, and a read error may be involved. The V and J genes are TRBV19 and TRBJ2-5, with 12 nucleotides matching TRBD1. CDR3 length: 18 residues. The germline gives CDR1 LNHDA, CDR2 SQIVND (reference sequence). The CDR3 region is CVSSSPMGQGAAQETQYF. DNA for the CDR3: TGTGTCAGTAGTAGTCCGATGGGACAGGGGGCCGCCCAAGAGACCCAGTACTTC.

This clonotype was seen a handful of times. CDR3 sequence reads: CASSIGGQPQHF. The CDR3 nucleotides are TGTGCCAGTAGTATTGGAGGGCAGCCCCAGCATTTT. The V and J genes are TRBV19 and TRBJ1-5; D not certain. The CDR3 has 12 residues. Germline CDR1 and CDR2: LNHDA and SQIVND (reference sequence). V was cut by 3 bases and J by 7 bases, with 7 bases left in between. The full variable domain, its missing parts supplied by reference TRBV19 and TRBJ1-5, is DGGITQSPKYLFRKEGQNVTLSCEQNLNHDAMYWYRQDPGQGLRLIYYSQIVNDFQKGDIAEGYSVSREKKESFPLTVTSAQKNPTAFYLCASSIGGQPQHFGDGTRLSIL.

V is TRBV4-1 and J is TRBJ1-4; no clear D. V was trimmed by 0 bases and J by 4 bases, leaving 12 bases between them. This CDR3 has 16 amino acids. CDR1 is MGHRA and CDR2 is YSYEKL in the germline V gene. CDR3 bases: TGCGCCAGCAGCCAAGATCGAGGTCCGATTAATGAAAAACTGTTTTTT. This sequence encodes CASSQDRGPINEKLFF.

The rearrangement joins TRBV6-1 to TRBJ2-1, with D tentatively TRBD2 (5 bases). The CDR3 loop spans 15 amino acids. Germline V gene sequence: CDR1 MNHNS, CDR2 SASEGT. V was cut by 10 bases and J by 7 bases, with 23 bases left in between. CDR3 loop: CATGLGAEVPNEQFF. The DNA for the CDR3 is TGTGCCACCGGGTTGGGAGCGGAAGTCCCTAATGAGCAGTTCTTC.

This clonotype showed up just a few times. This chain links TRBV6-6 with TRBJ2-2; TRBD1 is a possible D gene (5 bases). The CDR3 contains 15 residues. Germline loops: CDR1 MNHNY, CDR2 SVGAGI (reference sequence). V lost 2 bases, J lost 3 bases, and 10 bases lay in between. CDR3: CASSYRGPYTGELFF. CDR3 bases: TGTGCCAGCAGTTACAGGGGCCCTTACACCGGGGAGCTGTTTTTT.

This clonotype ranks as medium-sized (0.01 to 0.1%). The chain uses TRBV6-1 and TRBJ2-2; D is unclear. This CDR3 is 12 amino acids long. Germline CDR1 reads MNHNS; CDR2 reads SASEGT. Deletions cut 5 bases from V and 0 bases from J, with 1 base between. The CDR3 here is CASSSNTGELFF. Here the CDR3 DNA reads TGTGCCAGCAGTTCGAACACCGGGGAGCTGTTTTTT.

The chain couples TRBV5-1 to TRBJ2-1; 16 bases line up with TRBD2. Germline loops: CDR1 SGHRS, CDR2 YFSETQ. V was clipped by 4 bases and J by 5 bases; unmatched bases: 6. This CDR3 is built from 17 residues. The CDR3 spells CASSGGTSGRGNNEQFF. In DNA, the CDR3 is TGCGCCAGCAGCGGCGGGACTAGCGGGAGGGGGAACAATGAGCAGTTCTTC.

Within the sample, this clonotype is medium-sized. The chain couples TRBV7-9 to TRBJ1-1; a possible D gene is TRBD1 (5 bases). The CDR3 length is 14 residues. The germline gives CDR1 SEHNR, CDR2 FQNEAQ (reference sequence). V gave up 6 bases and J gave up 0 bases, with 11 bases separating them. For the CDR3, the DNA is TGTGCCAGCAGTCTAGCAGGGATGAACACTGAAGCTTTCTTT. Encoded protein: CASSLAGMNTEAFF.

This chain joins TRBV21-1 and TRBJ2-3; no DNA check was done on the table's D call, TRBD1. TRBV21-1 is listed as a pseudogene. This CDR3 region has 18 residues. CDR3 protein: CASSKDNRDLVPTDTQYF. The CDR3 region has the DNA TGTGCCAGCAGCAAAGACAACCGGGACCTGGTCCCCACAGATACGCAGTATTTT.

In this sample, this clonotype is medium-sized. The CDR3 spells CASIEGWRDNEKLFF. Written as DNA, the CDR3 is TGTGCCAGCATCGAAGGATGGAGGGATAATGAAAAACTGTTTTTT. The chain employs TRBV7-2 and TRBJ1-4; D unclear. Germline assignment: CDR1 SGHTA and CDR2 FQGNSA. The ends were cut back, 7 bases at V and 4 bases at J, with 16 bases in the middle. The CDR3 extends over 15 amino acids.

By share, this clonotype counts as medium-sized. The V and J genes are TRBV28 and TRBJ1-6; tentatively, D is TRBD1 (5 bases). This CDR3 contains 13 residues. Trimming took 6 bases from V and 7 from J, leaving 10 bases between them. Germline V gene sequence: CDR1 MDHEN, CDR2 SYDVKM. The CDR3 is CASRPRQNSPLHF. The CDR3 bases are TGTGCCAGCAGGCCAAGACAGAATTCACCCCTCCACTTT.

J is TRBJ2-7 and V is TRBV6-5; no definite D call. The DNA end is a closer match to TRBJ2-5, so the J assignment may be wrong. Germline CDR1 MNHEY, CDR2 SVGAGI. The CDR3 contains 11 residues. CDR3 nucleotide sequence: TGTGCCAGCAGTAACCAAGAGACCCAGTACTTC. Its protein product is CASSNQETQYF.

This chain connects TRBV4-3 to TRBJ1-6, with a weak D call TRBD1 (5 bases). V gave up 1 base and J gave up 8 bases, with 12 bases separating them. CDR3 length equals 15 residues. Per the germline V gene, CDR1 is LGHNA and CDR2 is YSLEER. The CDR3 reads CASSQAPGQDSPLHF. Written as DNA, the CDR3 is TGCGCCAGCAGCCAAGCCCCAGGGCAAGATTCACCCCTCCACTTT.

This clonotype was seen a few times. The chain couples TRBV18 to TRBJ1-2; D is uncertain. Trimming took off 5 bases at V and 5 bases at J, with 6 bases between the two ends. The germline V gene encodes CDR1 KGHSH and CDR2 LQKENI. The CDR3 is 11 amino acids. CDR3 DNA sequence: TGTGCCAGCTCAGGGGATTATGGCTACACCTTC. Translated: CASSGDYGYTF.

This clonotype is termed medium-sized. The chain combines TRBV27 with TRBJ1-5; D may be TRBD1 (5 bases). Trimming stripped 5 bases from V and 0 bases from J, with 20 bases between. This CDR3 contains 18 residues. Germline V lookup: CDR1 MNHEY, CDR2 SMNVEV (reference sequence). CDR3 bases: TGTGCCAGCAGTCCCAGGGTAGAAGCCCTATATAGCAATCAGCCCCAGCATTTT. Its translation: CASSPRVEALYSNQPQHF.

This clonotype rates as medium-sized (0.01 to 0.1%). The V call is TRBV6-5, the J call TRBJ1-2; D ambiguous. Germline assignment: CDR1 MNHEY and CDR2 SVGAGI. The V end lost 2 bases, the J end lost 7 bases, and 5 bases lay between the germline ends. This CDR3 has 11 amino acids. The CDR3 DNA is TGTGCCAGCAGTTACGGTTCTGGCTACACCTTC. This codes for CASSYGSGYTF.

The chain has TRBV5-8 and TRBJ1-2; 8 bases match TRBD1. The V gene's germline CDR1 is SGHTS and CDR2 YDEGEE. With 1 base clipped from V and 7 bases from J, the junction kept 6 bases outside the gene matches. CDR3 length equals 14 residues. CDR3 sequence: CASSLRQGASGYTF. DNA for the CDR3: TGTGCCAGCAGCTTGAGGCAGGGGGCCTCTGGCTACACCTTC.

The chain uses TRBV5-4 and TRBJ1-1, with D perhaps TRBD1 (6 bases). The germline gives CDR1 SGHNT, CDR2 YYREEE (reference sequence). This CDR3 is built from 17 residues. Trimming cost V 1 base and J 2 bases, with 18 bases left between them. CDR3 DNA: TGTGCCAGCAGCTTGATTGGGGGGGGCAGTCCTAACACTGAAGCTTTCTTT. Its protein product is CASSLIGGGSPNTEAFF.

This clonotype qualifies as medium-sized. The chain links TRBV7-2 to TRBJ2-7; TRBD1 or TRBD2 may be the D gene (5 bases each). There are 13 residues in the CDR3. Germline V lookup: CDR1 SGHTA, CDR2 FQGNSA. V lost 2 bases to trimming and J lost 5 bases, with 10 bases between them. The CDR3 protein is CASSLSRDDEQYF. DNA for the CDR3: TGTGCCAGCAGCTTAAGCCGGGACGACGAGCAGTACTTC.

There are a few counts of this clonotype. The chain has TRBV28 and TRBJ1-4; D is possibly TRBD1 (5 bases). V was pared by 2 bases and J by 4 bases, with 11 bases between. This CDR3 region has 15 residues. Germline CDR1 reads MDHEN; CDR2 reads SYDVKM. In DNA form, the CDR3 reads TGTGCCAGCAGTTTAATCGGGCAGGGTAATGAAAAACTGTTTTTT. Translation gives CASSLIGQGNEKLFF.

As DNA, the CDR3 is TGTGCCAGCAGCCAGGGACAGGGGAACAATCAGCCCCAGCATTTT. Its translation is CASSQGQGNNQPQHF. The chain has TRBV11-2 and TRBJ1-5, with TRBD1 matching over 10 bases. Germline V CDR1 and CDR2: SGHAT, FQNNGV. The CDR3 runs 15 residues. V dropped 5 bases and J dropped 3; count of bases not matched to a gene: 4.

The chain combines TRBV6-2 or TRBV6-3 with TRBJ2-1; 15 bases match TRBD2. Germline CDR1 is MNHEY and CDR2 is SVGEGT. With V trimmed by 0 bases and J by 8 bases, 2 bases remained unmatched. The CDR3 sequence is 16 residues long. CDR3 sequence: CASSYSGLAGGHEQFF. The CDR3 bases are TGTGCCAGCAGTTACTCGGGACTAGCGGGAGGCCATGAGCAGTTCTTC.